Each of the 24 T cell receptor beta chains below was sequenced from the same sample in a study of blood T cell repertoires in COVID-19 (dated by TCRdb to the early 2020s). The library was produced with the immunoSEQ multiplex PCR assay. The table was pulled from immuneACCESS by TCRdb, which kept in-frame rearrangements only. Such tables lose some clones; where checked, under half of the loss comes from unresolved V genes, and the rest has no known cause. The sample table records about 60,000 clones; roughly four fifths of these occur just once. The ten largest clones take up 12% of the sample. The sample was peripheral blood. The receptors were gathered from a human donor in a cohort sampled during active COVID-19.

This clone was seen a few times. This chain joins TRBV30 and TRBJ2-2, with D possibly matching TRBD2 (6 bases). Germline CDR1 is GTSNPN and CDR2 is SVGIG (reference sequence). The CDR3 consists of 16 residues. The V and J ends lost 1 base and 3 bases respectively, with 15 bases between them. The CDR3 DNA is TGTGCCTGGAGTGGTGGACCGGGGGAGTACACCGGGGAGCTGTTTTTT. It is translated as CAWSGGPGEYTGELFF.

This chain joins TRBV6-6 and TRBJ1-3; 8 bases line up with TRBD1. Germline V lookup: CDR1 MNHNY, CDR2 SVGAGI (reference sequence). J lost 2 bases, V lost 7 bases, and 4 bases had no gene match. The length of the CDR3 is 14 residues. CDR3 in amino acids: CASIQTGAGNTIYF. The CDR3 nucleotides read TGTGCCAGCATTCAGACAGGGGCTGGAAACACCATATATTTT.

The genes are TRBV18 and TRBJ1-2; D is ambiguous. The CDR3 is made up of 15 amino acids. CDR1 is KGHSH and CDR2 is LQKENI in the germline V gene. Trimming left V 1 base short and J 6 bases short, with 15 bases between. The DNA of the CDR3 is TGTGCCAGCTCACCACTTACGGAGTTAGGAGATGGCTACACCTTC. As protein: CASSPLTELGDGYTF.

This clone was detected only once. The genes are TRBV10-3 and TRBJ1-6, with a possible D match to TRBD1 (5 bases). The germline gives CDR1 ENHRY, CDR2 SYGVKD. V lost 4 bases to trimming and J lost 10 bases, with 11 bases between them. This CDR3 spans 13 amino acids. CDR3 residues: CAISGQGNSPLHF. In DNA, the CDR3 is TGTGCCATCAGTGGGCAGGGTAACTCACCCCTCCACTTT.

The chain is built from TRBV28 and TRBJ2-6; D remains unclear. Germline V gene lookup returns CDR1 MDHEN and CDR2 SYDVKM. V lost 3 bases, J lost 0 bases, and 9 bases lay in between. This CDR3 comprises 16 residues. DNA of the CDR3: TGTGCCAGCAGTTTCTTGAGGTCCTCTGGGGCCAACGTCCTGACTTTC. The encoded protein is CASSFLRSSGANVLTF.

The gene calls are TRBV28 and TRBJ2-1, with D perhaps TRBD1 (5 bases). Germline values: CDR1 MDHEN, CDR2 SYDVKM. The germline V and J ends were trimmed by 5 bases and 8 bases, with 22 bases remaining between them. The CDR3 runs 16 residues. The CDR3 here is CASSPGHRSSRDEQFF. The CDR3 DNA reads TGTGCCAGCAGTCCCGGACACCGGAGTTCTAGGGATGAGCAGTTCTTC.

The chain recombines TRBV30 with TRBJ1-4, with TRBD1 matching over 9 bases. This CDR3 is 15 amino acids long. V was pared by 0 bases and J by 10 bases, with 9 bases of the junction left unmatched. Germline CDR1 and CDR2: GTSNPN and SVGIG (reference sequence). This chain's CDR3 is CAWSVLGQGQSKLFF. CDR3 nucleotides: TGTGCCTGGAGTGTACTAGGACAGGGGCAGTCAAAACTGTTTTTT.

The J gene is TRBJ1-1, the V gene TRBV6-4, with a possible D match to TRBD1 (6 bases). The CDR3 is 15 amino acids. Germline V gene lookup returns CDR1 MRHNA and CDR2 SNTAGT. V lost 6 bases and J 1 base, leaving 15 bases between the germline ends. This CDR3 reads CASSPGTLTNTEAFF. CDR3 nucleotide sequence: TGTGCCAGCAGCCCTGGGACACTCACGAACACTGAAGCTTTCTTT.

This sequence joins TRBV19 and TRBJ2-3; 11 nucleotides align to TRBD2. V gave up 3 bases and J gave up 4 bases; unmatched junction bases: 9. The CDR3 runs 17 residues. Per the germline V gene, CDR1 is LNHDA and CDR2 is SQIVND (reference sequence). The CDR3 nucleotides read TGTGCCAGTAGTATTCGTCTAGCGGGGGGCCAGGCAGATACGCAGTATTTT. Encoded protein: CASSIRLAGGQADTQYF.

This clone turned up a few times. The rearrangement joins TRBV6-5 to TRBJ1-6; 9 nucleotides align to TRBD1. V was pared by 4 bases and J by 9 bases, with 10 bases of the junction left unmatched. Per germline, CDR1 MNHEY and CDR2 SVGAGI. CDR3 length equals 16 residues. As DNA, the CDR3 is TGTGCCAGCAGTTTTCTAAACAGGGGGCAGGGTTCACCCCTCCACTTT. This encodes CASSFLNRGQGSPLHF.

V gene TRBV11-3 combines with J gene TRBJ1-1; no reliable D call. V gave up 5 bases and J gave up 1 base, with 11 bases separating them. This CDR3 spans 14 amino acids. The germline V gene has CDR1 SGHNT and CDR2 YENEEA. CDR3 sequence (DNA): TGTGCCAGCAGCGGAGGGCATGCGAACACTGAAGCTTTCTTT. This encodes CASSGGHANTEAFF. Full variable domain (rest looked up from reference TRBV11-3 and TRBJ1-1): EAGVVQSPRYKIIEKKQPVAFWCNPISGHNTLYWYLQNLGQGPELLIRYENEEAVDDSQLPKDRFSAERLKGVDSTLKIQPAELGDSAVYLCASSGGHANTEAFFGQGTRLTVV.

The CDR3 nucleotides read TGTGCCAGCAGCTCGCGACAGGGAGCCCTCTATGGCTACACCTTC. Its protein is CASSSRQGALYGYTF. The V gene is TRBV11-2, the J gene TRBJ1-2, with 7 bases matching TRBD1. Germline CDR1 reads SGHAT; CDR2 reads FQNNGV. The CDR3 runs 15 residues. With 4 bases clipped from V and 4 bases from J, the junction kept 9 bases outside the gene matches.

CDR3 DNA sequence: TGTGCCAGCAGTGAACAGGGTATCCATGAAGCTTTCTTT. Residues: CASSEQGIHEAFF. The genes are TRBV2 and TRBJ1-1, with D possibly being TRBD1 (5 bases). The CDR3 is 13 amino acids. Germline assignment: CDR1 SNHLY and CDR2 FYNNEI. Trimming cost V 2 bases and J 7 bases, with 11 bases left between them.

This sequence joins TRBV6-2 or TRBV6-3 and TRBJ2-7; the match to TRBD2 covers 10 bases. J lost 3 bases, V lost 0 bases, and 5 bases had no gene match. CDR1 is MNHEY and CDR2 is SVGEGT in the germline V gene. The CDR3 sequence is 16 residues long. The CDR3 here is CASSYSRAGGNYEQYF. The CDR3 DNA is TGTGCCAGCAGTTACTCGCGAGCGGGAGGGAACTACGAGCAGTACTTC.

The chain has TRBV4-1 and TRBJ2-5; D might be TRBD2 (6 bases). CDR3 length: 15 amino acids. Germline V gene lookup returns CDR1 MGHRA and CDR2 YSYEKL. The germline V and J ends were trimmed by 5 bases and 4 bases, with 17 bases remaining between them. The CDR3 bases are TGCGCCAGCAGCTCACCCTTGGACGGGGGAGAGACCCAGTACTTC. Translation: CASSSPLDGGETQYF.

V gene TRBV5-4 combines with J gene TRBJ2-3, with 13 bases identical to TRBD2. The CDR3 consists of 15 residues. With V trimmed by 4 bases and J by 3 bases, 2 bases remained unmatched. The germline gives CDR1 SGHNT, CDR2 YYREEE (reference sequence). CDR3 nucleotide sequence: TGTGCCAGCAGCGCGACTAGCGGGGGGACAGATACGCAGTATTTT. Translation: CASSATSGGTDTQYF.

The rearrangement joins TRBV6-2 or TRBV6-3 to TRBJ1-1; D is ambiguous. Trimming pared 5 bases from V and 0 bases from J, leaving 7 bases between. The CDR3 spans 13 residues. Germline CDR1 is MNHEY and CDR2 is SVGEGT. The CDR3 sequence is CASSGAMNTEAFF. CDR3 sequence (DNA): TGTGCCAGCAGTGGAGCTATGAACACTGAAGCTTTCTTT.

The chain carries TRBV29-1 and TRBJ1-1; weak D call: TRBD1 (6 bases). Trimming took off 7 bases at V and 0 bases at J, with 18 bases between the two ends. CDR1 and CDR2 (germline): SQVTM, ANQGSEA. This CDR3 is built from 15 residues. The CDR3 coding sequence is TGCAGCGCCACTCCTACAGGGTTGGTGAACACTGAAGCTTTCTTT. Protein product: CSATPTGLVNTEAFF.

This rearrangement joins TRBV9 to TRBJ2-1; D gene uncertain. There are 14 residues in the CDR3. From germline, CDR1 is SGDLS and CDR2 YYNGEE. Trimming took 0 bases from V and 4 from J, leaving 8 bases between them. The DNA of the CDR3 is TGTGCCAGCAGCGTAGAGTCACTTTACAATGAGCAGTTCTTC. This translates into CASSVESLYNEQFF.

The chain carries TRBV5-6 and TRBJ2-7, with TRBD2 identical over 12 bases. J gave up 5 bases and V 0 bases, and 3 bases lay outside the gene matches. The CDR3 has 15 amino acids. CDR1 and CDR2 from the germline V gene are SGHDT and YYEEEE. The CDR3 is CASSLGPSGGDEQYF. The DNA of the CDR3 is TGTGCCAGCAGCTTGGGGCCTAGCGGGGGGGACGAGCAGTACTTC.

This clone was seen just once. The chain recombines TRBV3-1 (or the pseudogene TRBV3-2) with TRBJ1-1; 8 nucleotides agree with TRBD1. Losses at the gene ends were 1 base for V and 12 bases for J; bases not matched to a gene: 7. CDR3 length: 13 residues. Germline CDR1 is LGHDT and CDR2 is YNNKEL (reference sequence). CDR3 bases: TGTGCCAGCAGCCAAGCAGGGGGCGCGTTGACTTTCTTT. Its protein is CASSQAGGALTFF.

J is TRBJ2-3 and V is TRBV4-3, with D hard to call. CDR1 is LGHNA, CDR2 YSLEER, per germline. The CDR3 loop spans 14 amino acids. Trimming shortened V by 0 bases and J by 3 bases, and 7 bases separated the two germline ends. As DNA, the CDR3 is TGCGCCAGCAGCCAAGATATACAGACAGATACGCAGTATTTT. Its protein is CASSQDIQTDTQYF.

The V gene is TRBV27, the J gene TRBJ2-1, with D perhaps matching TRBD1 (5 bases). Between the trimmed V and J ends, which lost 6 bases and 10 bases, there was a span of 13 bases. CDR1 and CDR2 from the germline V gene are MNHEY and SMNVEV (reference sequence). This CDR3 comprises 12 residues. The CDR3 region has the DNA TGTGCCAGCAGCCTGACAGTAGGGGAGCAGTTCTTC. Encoded protein: CASSLTVGEQFF.

This chain's CDR3 is CSAPAGGLGGEQFF. Here the CDR3 DNA reads TGCAGCGCCCCGGCGGGGGGGTTGGGTGGTGAGCAGTTCTTC. The chain carries TRBV29-1 and TRBJ2-1; 9 bases line up with TRBD2. The V segment lost 7 bases and the J segment 9 bases; nucleotides outside the gene matches: 13. The CDR3 sequence is 14 residues long. The germline gives CDR1 SQVTM, CDR2 ANQGSEA.